The entry that follows covers one TCR beta chain sequence. Germline trimming cut 2 bases from V and 4 bases from J; bases unmatched to any gene: 4. This CDR3 is built from 15 residues. The data were obtained in a study of T-cell memory formation after mild COVID-19. One entry per CDR3 protein results from TCRdb running MiXCR on the 5' RACE reads. Of around 440,000 distinct CDR3 sequences listed, 15% to 20% were seen once; the top ten hold roughly 12%. J is TRBJ2-7 and V is TRBV12-3 or TRBV12-4, with 11 bases aligning to TRBD2. The sequence derives from an adult woman who had mild COVID-19 (a few samples of this study predate the infection). Cell type and time point are not known. Material for sequencing was PBMCs or a T cell subset sorted from them (not recorded which). Here the CDR3 DNA reads TGTGCCAGCAGTTTAATTGGGACTAGCGGATACGAGCAGTACTTC. This codes for CASSLIGTSGYEQYF.